These 14 T cell receptor beta chains share one sample of origin, sequenced in a study of cytomegalovirus exposure and HLA in healthy donors. This PCR relied on a set of 60 Vbeta primers and 13 Jbeta primers. The method was immunoSEQ multiplex PCR; TCRdb's version includes in-frame clones alone and lacks a portion of them. This table has roughly 140,000 clones, around three quarters appearing once. The sequenced material came from PBMCs. All receptors come from a middle-aged man in good health and CMV-seronegative.

The chain joins TRBV7-9 to TRBJ2-2; D is unresolved. The CDR3 sequence is 14 residues long. With 1 base removed from V and 4 bases from J, the gap between germline ends came to 7 bases. CDR1 SEHNR and CDR2 FQNEAQ come from the germline V gene (reference sequence). CDR3 region: CASSLVDITGELFF. DNA of the CDR3: TGTGCCAGCAGCTTAGTCGACATCACCGGGGAGCTGTTTTTT.

V gene TRBV18 combines with J gene TRBJ2-2; D uncertain. Trimming left V 3 bases short and J 1 base short, with 3 bases between. The CDR3 is 13 amino acids. Germline CDR1 and CDR2: KGHSH and LQKENI. CDR3 in DNA: TGTGCCAGCTCACCCCAGAACACCGGGGAGCTGTTTTTT. The encoded protein is CASSPQNTGELFF.

The chain is built from TRBV5-1 and TRBJ2-7; D is perhaps TRBD2 (6 bases). Germline values: CDR1 SGHRS, CDR2 YFSETQ. V dropped 0 bases and J dropped 7 bases, with 14 bases sitting between them. The CDR3 is made up of 14 amino acids. CDR3 nucleotide sequence: TGCGCCAGCAGCTTGGGGGGGGTAGCGCGGGAGCAGTACTTC. Translating it yields CASSLGGVAREQYF.

The DNA of the CDR3 is TGTGCCAGTAGTATCGTCGGGGGGCCCCAGCATTTT. It specifies CASSIVGGPQHF. The V and J genes are TRBV19 and TRBJ1-5, with TRBD1 as a possible D gene (5 bases). CDR3 length: 12 amino acids. V shed 3 bases and J shed 9 bases, with 9 bases lying between them. Per the germline V gene, CDR1 is LNHDA and CDR2 is SQIVND (reference sequence).

The V gene is TRBV6-1, the J gene TRBJ1-6, with D possibly matching TRBD1 (6 bases). V was clipped by 10 bases and J by 7 bases, with 20 bases between them. Germline CDR1 is MNHNS and CDR2 is SASEGT. The CDR3 length is 15 residues. The CDR3 bases are TGTGCCATTCAGGGACAAGGAATTAGGAATTCACCCCTCCACTTT. Its translation: CAIQGQGIRNSPLHF.

This clone was seen just once. The chain joins TRBV6-1 to TRBJ2-5; TRBD2 aligns across 9 bases. J lost 5 bases, V lost 3 bases, and 7 bases had no gene match. The V gene's germline CDR1 is MNHNS and CDR2 SASEGT. This CDR3 is 15 amino acids long. For the CDR3, the DNA is TGTGCCAGCAGTGATGGACTAGCGTCTTCCGAGACCCAGTACTTC. It codes for CASSDGLASSETQYF.

The chain has TRBV6-1 and TRBJ1-5, with 10 bases identical to TRBD1. CDR1 is MNHNS and CDR2 is SASEGT in the germline V gene. This CDR3 comprises 19 residues. After removal of 2 bases from V and 2 bases from J, the junction contained 12 bases not matched to a gene. The CDR3 is CASSERGTGEMMGNQPQHF. Written as DNA, the CDR3 is TGTGCCAGCAGTGAACGCGGGACAGGGGAGATGATGGGCAATCAGCCCCAGCATTTT.

This chain links TRBV11-1 with TRBJ2-1, with D possibly matching TRBD2 (6 bases). The CDR3 covers 13 residues. Germline loops: CDR1 SGHAT, CDR2 FQDESV (reference sequence). The V end lost 5 bases, the J end lost 6 bases, and 11 bases lay between the germline ends. The CDR3 nucleotides read TGTGCCAGCAGCCGTAGCGGACCCAATGAGCAGTTCTTC. The encoded protein is CASSRSGPNEQFF.

This clone was seen a few times. This sequence joins TRBV9 and TRBJ2-5; the match to TRBD1 covers 8 bases. Germline CDR1 is SGDLS and CDR2 is YYNGEE. Trimming removed 4 bases from V and 5 bases from J; junction bases left unmatched: 7. The CDR3 totals 14 residues. CDR3 sequence (DNA): TGTGCCAGCAGCCTCCTTGGACAGGGCGAGACCCAGTACTTC. This sequence encodes CASSLLGQGETQYF.

The rearrangement links TRBV5-1 to TRBJ2-3; 12 nucleotides match TRBD2. The CDR3 runs to 18 residues. The germline gives CDR1 SGHRS, CDR2 YFSETQ. V was pared by 0 bases and J by 3 bases, with 8 bases of the junction left unmatched. In nucleotides, the CDR3 is TGCGCCAGCAGCTTGGAACCTTCTAGCGGGGGGGCAACAGATACGCAGTATTTT. Residues: CASSLEPSSGGATDTQYF.

The rearrangement links TRBV29-1 to TRBJ1-1, with a possible D match to TRBD1 (5 bases). Per the germline V gene, CDR1 is SQVTM and CDR2 is ANQGSEA. The CDR3 sequence is 10 residues long. The germline V and J ends were trimmed by 4 bases and 8 bases, with 8 bases remaining between them. The CDR3, as DNA: TGCAGCGTTGTTCGGGGGGAAGCTTTCTTT. It encodes CSVVRGEAFF.

The rearrangement joins TRBV6-4 to TRBJ2-1; no reliable D call. This CDR3 is built from 17 residues. V lost 3 bases and J lost 3, with 18 bases in between. Germline CDR1 is MRHNA and CDR2 is SNTAGT. The CDR3 DNA reads as TGTGCCAGCAGTGAGATCCCAGACGCGGTGAACTACAATGAGCAGTTCTTC. As protein: CASSEIPDAVNYNEQFF.

CDR3 loop: CASSRPGLAGRETQYF. The CDR3 nucleotides read TGTGCCAGTAGTCGTCCGGGACTAGCGGGGCGGGAGACCCAGTACTTC. The gene calls are TRBV19 and TRBJ2-5; 13 bases are shared with TRBD2. The J segment lost 5 bases and the V segment lost 5 bases, leaving 8 bases of the junction unmatched. CDR3 length: 16 amino acids. Germline CDR1 is LNHDA and CDR2 is SQIVND (reference sequence).

The chain has TRBV5-1 and TRBJ1-2; D unresolved. Trimming removed 4 bases at V and 5 bases at J, with 18 bases between. The CDR3 loop spans 15 amino acids. Germline V gene sequence: CDR1 SGHRS, CDR2 YFSETQ. The CDR3 sequence: CASSVWTGSGYGYTF. The CDR3 DNA reads as TGCGCCAGCAGCGTCTGGACGGGGTCTGGGTATGGCTACACCTTC. Variable domain in full (rest from reference TRBV5-1 and TRBJ1-2): KAGVTQTPRYLIKTRGQQVTLSCSPISGHRSVSWYQQTPGQGLQFLFEYFSETQRNKGNFPGRFSGRQFSNSRSEMNVSTLELGDSALYLCASSVWTGSGYGYTFGSGTRLTVV.